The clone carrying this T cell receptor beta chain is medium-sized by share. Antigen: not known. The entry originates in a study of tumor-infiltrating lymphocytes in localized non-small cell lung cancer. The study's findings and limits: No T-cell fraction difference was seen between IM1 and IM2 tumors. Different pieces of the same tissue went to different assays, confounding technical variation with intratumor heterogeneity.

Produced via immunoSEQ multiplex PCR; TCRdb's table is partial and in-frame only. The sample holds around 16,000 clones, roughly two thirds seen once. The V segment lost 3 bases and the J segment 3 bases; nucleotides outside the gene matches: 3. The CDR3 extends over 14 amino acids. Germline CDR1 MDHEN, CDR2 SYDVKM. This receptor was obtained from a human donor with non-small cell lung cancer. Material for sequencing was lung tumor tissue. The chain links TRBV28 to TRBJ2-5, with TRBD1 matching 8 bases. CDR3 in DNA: TGTGCCAGCAGTTTGGTGGACAGGGAAGAGACCCAGTACTTC. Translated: CASSLVDREETQYF.